One and the same sample provided the 7 T cell receptor beta chains below, sequenced in a study of blood T cell repertoires in COVID-19. The data were produced by immunoSEQ multiplex PCR, yet TCRdb's version contains in-frame clones alone and is incomplete. This sample yields 130,000 to 150,000 clones, of which roughly 82% are seen a single time; roughly 4.4% belongs to the top ten. The specimen sequenced was peripheral blood. These receptors were collected from a human donor in a cohort sampled during active COVID-19.

The V call is TRBV7-8, the J call TRBJ2-5; 11 bases are a match to TRBD2. Trimming at V came to 4 bases and at J to 3 bases, leaving 4 bases not matched to a gene. The CDR3 length is 15 residues. The V gene's germline CDR1 is SGHVS and CDR2 FQNEAQ. The DNA of the CDR3 is TGTGCCAGCAGCTGGGGGGGACTAGCGGAAGAGACCCAGTACTTC. It specifies CASSWGGLAEETQYF.

This clone was found a few times. The rearrangement uses TRBV6-5 and TRBJ2-7; D unclear. The V and J ends lost 5 bases and 0 bases respectively, with 14 bases between them. The CDR3 covers 15 residues. CDR1 and CDR2 (germline): MNHEY, SVGAGI. The CDR3 protein is CASSLQRRSSYEQYF. CDR3 sequence (DNA): TGTGCCAGCAGTCTTCAGAGGAGAAGCTCCTACGAGCAGTACTTC.

The chain combines TRBV7-2 with TRBJ2-5; TRBD1 is a possible D gene (5 bases). CDR1 is SGHTA, CDR2 FQGNSA, per germline. The CDR3 spans 16 residues. The V end was cut by 1 base, the J end by 7 bases, with 19 bases between. This CDR3 is CASSLVPSGSSGTQYF. The CDR3 DNA is TGTGCCAGCAGCTTAGTTCCTTCAGGGTCGAGTGGGACCCAGTACTTC.

This rearrangement joins TRBV7-8 to TRBJ2-5, with 8 bases lining up with TRBD2. Germline assignment: CDR1 SGHVS and CDR2 FQNEAQ. The V segment lost 5 bases and the J segment 2 bases; nucleotides outside the gene matches: 4. This CDR3 region has 14 residues. CDR3 residues: CASSPRGEQETQYF. CDR3 coding DNA: TGTGCCAGCAGCCCGCGGGGGGAACAAGAGACCCAGTACTTC.

A remark on this clone: One junction end does not reproduce the germline sequence, and a read error may be involved. The chain links TRBV5-1 to TRBJ1-1; TRBD1 agrees at 7 bases. The CDR3 consists of 14 residues. Germline V lookup: CDR1 SGHRS, CDR2 YFSETQ. The CDR3 loop is CASSITGVNTEAFF. For the CDR3, the DNA is TGCGCCAGCAGCATCACAGGGGTGAATACTGAAGCTTTCTTT.

The chain is built from TRBV7-9 and TRBJ2-5, with D tentatively TRBD1 (5 bases). The CDR3 spans 16 residues. Germline CDR1 and CDR2: SEHNR and FQNEAQ (reference sequence). Trimming removed 0 bases from V and 2 bases from J, with 13 bases in between. In DNA, the CDR3 is TGTGCCAGCAGCTTAGCGGGTCGGCAGGGACAAGAGACCCAGTACTTC. This sequence encodes CASSLAGRQGQETQYF.

V is TRBV11-2 and J is TRBJ2-4, with 10 positions matching TRBD2. V trimming: 0 bases; J trimming: 11 bases; junction bases outside the gene matches: 7. CDR3 length equals 15 residues. Germline V gives CDR1 SGHAT, CDR2 FQNNGV. CDR3 in amino acids: CASSLDLGLAAFQYF. CDR3 sequence (DNA): TGTGCCAGCAGCTTAGATCTCGGACTAGCGGCCTTTCAGTACTTC.